Given below is one T cell receptor (beta chain) in context. The CDR3 covers 16 residues. The V segment lost 2 bases and the J segment 5 bases; nucleotides outside the gene matches: 6. Germline assignment: CDR1 MNHNS and CDR2 SASEGT. The sample originates from a study of blood T cell repertoires in COVID-19. Study-level background: Sources were T cells, B-cell-depleted T cells, or PBMCs; the material itself was cDNA or gDNA.

Cohort placement rested on clinical history that participants reported themselves. Some clones are missing from TCRdb's copy, which holds only in-frame ones; the method was immunoSEQ multiplex PCR. The table has approximately 220,000 clones, around 85% seen once. The sequencing sample was made of PBMCs or T cells enriched from blood (not recorded which). The TCR originated in a woman in her thirties or forties with acute COVID-19. The V and J genes are TRBV6-1 and TRBJ2-5; 12 positions agree with TRBD1. The CDR3 sequence is CASSEWGQGAGETQYF. The CDR3 region has the DNA TGTGCCAGCAGTGAATGGGGACAGGGGGCAGGGGAGACCCAGTACTTC.